This TCR beta chain stems from a study of T-cell memory formation after mild COVID-19 (TCRdb year 2021). Looking at the study overall: Most TCR sequence clusters were specific to one of the two donors. Longitudinal TCRalpha and TCRbeta repertoire sequencing tracked T-cell clones expanding and contracting after mild COVID-19 in a couple of donors. Two young, previously healthy adult volunteers, one female and one male, were included in the cohort.

Sequencing took place on an Illumina NovaSeq 6000. TCRalpha and TCRbeta cDNA libraries were built by 5'RACE with constant-segment primers, adding sample barcodes and unique molecular identifiers. RNA was extracted from every sample with Trizol reagent. Library amplification was performed in two PCR steps, and a second sample barcode and Illumina TruSeq adapters were introduced in the second step. The libraries were sequenced on an Illumina NovaSeq using 2 x 150 bp paired-end reads. Per the authors' processing: Reads were demultiplexed and collapsed into UMI-guided consensus sequences with migec v1.2.7. With mixcr v2.1.11, UMI consensuses were aligned to TRA and TRB V and J templates and assembled into clonotypes. Clonotypes were classified as expanded or contracted when called significant by both edgeR and NoisET, with noise models trained on biological replicates. For edgeR calls, the thresholds were a false discovery rate-adjusted p below 0.01 and a log2 fold-change of 1. As an exploratory analysis of dynamics, PCA with hierarchical clustering was applied to max-normalized trajectories of the 1000 most abundant clonotypes. Separately sequenced CD4+ and CD8+ repertoires were used to assign a CD4 or CD8 phenotype to each responding clone. TCRdb reprocessing: public reads trimmed at Q25 with fastp, clones called with MiXCR, in-frame beta chains kept. Each CDR3 protein gets just one entry, which takes the most common genes and DNA from the rows behind it. TCRdb's processing, not the authors', yielded these V and J calls. This sample lists more than 120,000 distinct CDR3 sequences; 15% to 20% were detected once. Clones ranked in the top ten supply 2% to 2.5% of the sample.

Results the study describes overall, beyond this receptor: Clones that contracted from day 15 to 85 showed balanced CD4/CD8 phenotypes, whereas a second wave of clones that expanded from day 15 to 37 leaned towards CD4+. Some responding clones were detected in pre-infection memory, suggesting pre-existing cross-reactive memory T cells joined the SARS-CoV-2 response. Contracting CD4+ clones turned up mainly in the CM and EM memory subsets, whereas EMRA was where CD8+ clones were enriched. SARS-CoV-2 specificity was not confirmed for the second-wave clones peaking on day 37. Only a couple of mild cases were covered by the study, and larger cohorts that include severe cases with pre-infection samples were considered necessary.

A remark on this clonotype: Its target antigen remains unknown. No much larger clonotype is one base removed from it; base qualities were not supplied.

Trimming costs V 0 bases and J 2 bases, and their ends lie 11 bases apart. The CDR3 spans 15 residues, from the cysteine through the phenylalanine. The DNA shown is the 45-base CDR3, in frame from base 1. The germline V gene gives CDR1 as SGHRS and CDR2 as YFSETQ. Ficoll-Paque density gradient centrifugation was used to isolate PBMCs. The material sequenced was PBMCs or a T cell subset sorted from them (not recorded which). Here the chain combines TRBV5-1 and TRBJ2-5; the D segment could be TRBD1, given 6 matching bases. The clonotype was recovered from an adult woman who had mild COVID-19 (a few samples of this study predate the infection). The sample titles of this study are shuffled in the database, so cell type and time point are left out; the donor was told from shared clones. In nucleotide form, the sequence is TGCGCCAGCAGCTTGGTCCCAGGGGCACAAGAGACCCAGTACTTC. The encoded protein is CASSLVPGAQETQYF.